The rows below give T cell receptor beta chains drawn from one sample of a study of shared clonotypes between healthy human individuals. This table comes from immunoSEQ multiplex PCR, and its TCRdb copy is limited to in-frame clones, with some not included. The sample shows roughly 2 million clones, 90% to 96% of them seen only once. Source material: naive CD4+ T cells sorted from blood. The receptors come from a man between 18 and 35 years old in good health. CDR3s include the opening cysteine and the closing phenylalanine or tryptophan. D genes are given only for firm matches. Clone size appears in some rows only: once, few, many, or a class for an expanded clone.

J,D,V,size,CDR3,DNA
TRBJ2-2,TRBD2,TRBV18,-,CASSPQQTSGGAAGELFF,TGTGCCAGCTCACCCCAACAGACTAGCGGGGGGGCCGCCGGGGAGCTGTTTTTT
TRBJ1-1,TRBD1,TRBV6-6,-,CASTARDRGNTEAFF,TGTGCCAGCACGGCCCGGGACAGGGGGAACACTGAAGCTTTCTTT
TRBJ2-7,-,TRBV10-3,-,CAISERPASYEQYF,TGTGCCATCAGTGAGAGGCCGGCGTCCTACGAGCAGTACTTC
TRBJ2-1,TRBD1,TRBV5-4,-,CASSAGQGEVRNEQFF,TGTGCCAGCAGCGCGGGACAGGGGGAAGTACGCAATGAGCAGTTCTTC
TRBJ1-2,TRBD1,TRBV6-6,-,CASSYVTGYGGYTF,TGTGCCAGCAGTTACGTGACAGGGTATGGCGGCTACACCTTC
TRBJ2-7,-,TRBV7-2,-,CASSYDPPYEQYF,TGTGCCAGCAGCTACGACCCGCCCTACGAGCAGTACTTC
TRBJ2-3,-,TRBV11-3,-,CASSSGLAPDTQYF,TGTGCCAGCAGCTCCGGGCTAGCCCCAGATACGCAGTATTTT
TRBJ2-4,-,TRBV5-1,-,CASSTGQQANIQYF,TGCGCCAGCAGCACAGGACAGCAGGCAAACATTCAGTACTTC
TRBJ1-2,TRBD1,TRBV7-7,once,CASSLADPGRGCGYTF,TGTGCTAGCAGCTTAGCGGACCCGGGCAGGGGGTGCGGCTACACCTTC
TRBJ1-3,TRBD1,TRBV10-3,-,CAISPGQGRSGNTIYF,TGTGCCATCAGCCCGGGACAGGGGCGCTCTGGAAACACCATATATTTT
TRBJ2-7,TRBD2,TRBV18,-,CASSPPGLAPHEQYF,TGTGCCAGCTCACCACCGGGACTAGCCCCCCACGAGCAGTACTTC
TRBJ2-3,TRBD2,TRBV5-1,-,CASSSQTSGGTDTQYF,TGCGCCAGCAGCTCACAAACTAGCGGGGGCACAGATACGCAGTATTTT
TRBJ2-2,-,TRBV5-1,-,CASSTPSGNTGELFF,TGCGCCAGCAGCACTCCTTCGGGAAACACCGGGGAGCTGTTTTTT
TRBJ2-3,TRBD2,TRBV10-3,-,CAISRSSGSGDTQYF,TGTGCCATCAGCCGCTCTAGCGGGAGCGGAGATACGCAGTATTTT
TRBJ2-7,TRBD1,TRBV18,-,CASSPLGTGGYEQYF,TGTGCCAGCTCACCACTGGGGACAGGGGGTTACGAGCAGTACTTC
TRBJ2-1,TRBD1,TRBV6-5,-,CASSSLTGGVSSRQFF,TGTGCCAGCAGTTCCCTGACAGGGGGCGTCAGTTCAAGGCAGTTCTTC
TRBJ2-3,TRBD2,TRBV5-6,-,CASSLEFISGGLFTDTQYF,TGTGCCAGCAGCTTGGAGTTTATTAGCGGGGGGTTATTCACAGATACGCAGTATTTT
TRBJ1-3,TRBD1,TRBV18,-,CASSPPGQVGSGNTIYF,TGTGCCAGCTCACCACCAGGACAGGTGGGCTCTGGAAACACCATATATTTT
TRBJ1-2,-,TRBV5-4,-,CASSSVPGPQSYGYTF,TGTGCCAGCAGCTCCGTGCCGGGACCCCAAAGCTATGGCTACACCTTC
TRBJ2-7,-,TRBV10-3,-,CAISESGGFYEQYF,TGTGCCATCAGTGAGTCCGGCGGCTTCTACGAGCAGTACTTC
TRBJ1-1,TRBD1,TRBV30,-,CAWRPNAGQGSTEAFF,TGTGCCTGGAGGCCGAACGCGGGACAGGGGTCGACTGAAGCTTTCTTT
TRBJ2-6,-,TRBV30,-,CAWAGANVLTF,TGTGCCTGGGCAGGGGCCAACGTCCTGACTTTC
TRBJ2-3,TRBD1,TRBV6-1,-,CASSGQGLRNTQYF,TGTGCCAGCTCGGGACAGGGGTTGAGAAATACGCAGTATTTT
TRBJ1-4,-,TRBV7-2,once,CASSPWERNEKLFF,TGTGCCAGCAGCCCCTGGGAGCGAAATGAAAAACTGTTTTTT
TRBJ1-1,-,TRBV30,-,CAFLSPWLDTEAFF,TGTGCCTTCCTCTCGCCCTGGCTAGACACTGAAGCTTTCTTT
TRBJ1-2,TRBD1,TRBV4-3,-,CASSQRITGTGWAGYTF,TGCGCCAGCAGCCAAAGAATCACCGGGACAGGGTGGGCTGGCTACACCTTC
TRBJ2-3,TRBD2,TRBV11-2,-,CASSLGASGSTDTQYF,TGTGCCAGCAGCTTAGGTGCTAGCGGGAGTACAGATACGCAGTATTTT
TRBJ2-7,TRBD1,TRBV10-1,-,CASSRDRASGEQYF,TGCGCCAGCAGCCGGGACAGGGCTTCGGGGGAGCAGTACTTC
TRBJ1-3,-,TRBV5-1,few,CASSLGGTGNTIYF,TGCGCCAGCAGCTTGGGGGGAACTGGAAACACCATATATTTT
TRBJ2-1,TRBD2,TRBV7-2,once,CASSMLAGGYNEQFF,TGTGCCAGCAGCATGCTAGCGGGAGGGTACAATGAGCAGTTCTTC
TRBJ2-1,-,TRBV11-2,-,CASSSGASYNEQFF,TGTGCCAGCAGCTCAGGAGCCTCCTACAATGAGCAGTTCTTC
TRBJ1-4,TRBD1,TRBV18,-,CASSRNDRATNEKLFF,TGTGCCAGCTCACGCAACGACAGGGCAACTAATGAAAAACTGTTTTTT
TRBJ1-2,-,TRBV6-6,-,CASSYRMGGGYTF,TGTGCCAGCAGTTACCGGATGGGGGGAGGCTACACCTTC
TRBJ2-7,-,TRBV5-4,-,CASSFRPGEQYF,TGTGCCAGCAGCTTTAGACCCGGCGAGCAGTACTTC
TRBJ2-6,-,TRBV25-1,-,CASNPRGSGANVLTF,TGTGCCAGCAACCCAAGGGGCTCTGGGGCCAACGTCCTGACTTTC
TRBJ1-4,-,TRBV18,-,CASSPRSPPEKLFF,TGTGCCAGCTCACCTCGGAGCCCCCCTGAAAAACTGTTTTTT
TRBJ2-1,-,TRBV7-2,-,CASSSDYGSYNEQFF,TGTGCCAGCAGCTCTGACTACGGCTCCTACAATGAGCAGTTCTTC
TRBJ1-3,-,TRBV7-9,-,CASSLGQTGNTIYF,TGTGCCAGCAGCTTAGGGCAGACTGGAAACACCATATATTTT
TRBJ2-6,TRBD1,TRBV2,-,CASRDRVSGANVLTF,TGTGCCAGCAGGGACAGGGTCTCCGGGGCCAACGTCCTGACTTTC
TRBJ2-2,TRBD1,TRBV27,-,CATRHPDREDTGELFF,TGTGCCACCCGTCACCCGGACAGGGAGGACACCGGGGAGCTGTTTTTT
TRBJ2-7,-,TRBV30,-,CAWSVLAGSKGEQYF,TGTGCCTGGAGTGTACTGGCAGGGTCGAAAGGCGAGCAGTACTTC
TRBJ2-7,-,TRBV28,-,CASSLRPGAAQF,TGTGCCAGCAGTTTAAGGCCCGGGGCGGCTCAGTTC
TRBJ2-5,-,TRBV30,once,CAWRDSKETQYF,TGTGCCTGGAGGGACAGCAAAGAGACCCAGTACTTC
TRBJ1-1,-,TRBV11-2,-,CASSPRQTEAFF,TGTGCCAGCAGCCCCCGACAAACTGAAGCTTTCTTT
TRBJ2-3,-,TRBV5-4,-,CASSLDRSGYTDTQYF,TGTGCCAGCAGCTTGGACCGTAGCGGATACACAGATACGCAGTATTTT
TRBJ1-2,TRBD1,TRBV7-2,once,CASSRGQGEVHGYTF,TGTGCCAGCAGCCGGGGACAGGGCGAAGTGCATGGCTACACCTTC
TRBJ2-7,TRBD2,TRBV5-4,-,CASSPSGGVAYEQYF,TGTGCCAGCAGCCCCAGCGGGGGAGTCGCCTACGAGCAGTACTTC
TRBJ2-7,-,TRBV7-2,-,CASSLPVWGSYEQYF,TGTGCCAGCAGCTTACCCGTGTGGGGGAGCTACGAGCAGTACTTC
TRBJ2-4,TRBD2,TRBV12-5,-,CASGFFSGRANIQYF,TGTGCTAGTGGTTTCTTTAGCGGGAGGGCGAACATTCAGTACTTC
TRBJ1-6,TRBD1,TRBV7-3,-,CASSRDRESPLHF,TGTGCCAGCAGCCGCGACAGGGAATCACCCCTCCACTTT
TRBJ1-1,-,TRBV7-2,-,CASSKGGVSTEAFF,TGTGCCAGCAGCAAAGGGGGGGTTAGCACTGAAGCTTTCTTT
TRBJ1-1,-,TRBV7-9,-,CASSFRWNTEAFF,TGTGCCAGCAGCTTCCGGTGGAACACTGAAGCTTTCTTT
TRBJ2-7,-,TRBV5-4,-,CASSNGGTAAGDEQYF,TGTGCCAGCAGTAACGGAGGGACGGCGGCGGGTGACGAGCAGTACTTC